The 11 T cell receptor beta chains listed next were all sequenced from one sample in a study of PD-1 blockade in classical Hodgkin lymphoma. Autologous stem cell transplantation was followed by relapse in every patient, and brentuximab vedotin exposure varied. Profiled with immunoSEQ multiplex PCR; TCRdb holds only in-frame clones, not every one. The data show 40,000 or so clones, 70% to 90% seen once. Material: peripheral blood mononuclear cells (PBMCs), obtained before the second cycle of nivolumab. All receptors derive from a human donor with classical Hodgkin lymphoma.

The chain carries TRBV28 and TRBJ2-1; D gene ambiguous. CDR1 is MDHEN, CDR2 SYDVKM, per germline. The V end lost 3 bases, the J end lost 7 bases, and 4 bases lay between the germline ends. The CDR3 length is 11 residues. In DNA, the CDR3 is TGTGCCAGCAGTTTGGAAAATGAGCAGTTCTTC. Translation: CASSLENEQFF.

This clone was picked up a small number of times. The chain carries TRBV5-1 and TRBJ1-1; TRBD1 matches 9 bases. Trimming removed 0 bases from V and 0 bases from J; junction bases left unmatched: 3. The CDR3 contains 16 residues. CDR1 is SGHRS, CDR2 YFSETQ, per germline. The CDR3 is CASSLEGTGMNTEAFF. As DNA, the CDR3 is TGCGCCAGCAGCTTGGAAGGGACAGGGATGAACACTGAAGCTTTCTTT.

This clone was counted a single time. The genes are TRBV5-1 and TRBJ1-1, with D possibly TRBD1 on 5 matching bases. V lost 0 bases and J lost 1, with 7 bases in between. This CDR3 region has 14 residues. Germline V gene lookup returns CDR1 SGHRS and CDR2 YFSETQ. The CDR3 DNA reads as TGCGCCAGCAGCTTGGCAGGGCCGAACACTGAAGCTTTCTTT. Translating gives CASSLAGPNTEAFF.

This rearrangement joins TRBV6-4 to TRBJ2-3; D unresolved. The CDR3 sequence is 13 residues long. CDR1 and CDR2 from the germline V gene are MRHNA and SNTAGT. V lost 3 bases and J lost 0, with 4 bases in between. The DNA for the CDR3 is TGTGCCAGCAGTGAGGGCAGCACAGATACGCAGTATTTT. Protein product: CASSEGSTDTQYF.

The chain couples TRBV11-2 to TRBJ1-5, with D perhaps matching TRBD1 (6 bases). The CDR3 extends over 15 amino acids. Trimming took off 1 base at V and 4 bases at J, with 11 bases between the two ends. Per germline, CDR1 SGHAT and CDR2 FQNNGV. CDR3 sequence (DNA): TGTGCCAGCAGCTTAGGTGGGACACCAAATCAGCCCCAGCATTTT. It codes for CASSLGGTPNQPQHF. Filled out from reference TRBV11-2 and TRBJ1-5, the complete variable domain reads EAGVAQSPRYKIIEKRQSVAFWCNPISGHATLYWYQQILGQGPKLLIQFQNNGVVDDSQLPKDRFSAERLKGVDSTLKIQPAKLEDSAVYLCASSLGGTPNQPQHFGDGTRLSIL.

The chain has TRBV7-9 and TRBJ2-1; no clear D gene. This CDR3 has 11 residues. Trimming took off 5 bases at V and 6 bases at J, with 5 bases between the two ends. CDR1 SEHNR and CDR2 FQNEAQ come from the germline V gene (reference sequence). This chain's CDR3 is CASSLSNEQFF. CDR3 sequence (DNA): TGTGCCAGCAGCCTGTCCAATGAGCAGTTCTTC.

The V call is TRBV12-5, the J call TRBJ2-5; 7 nucleotides line up with TRBD1. Trimming at V came to 6 bases and at J to 5 bases, leaving 12 bases not matched to a gene. The germline CDR1 and CDR2 sequences are LGHNT and FRNRAP. This CDR3 contains 15 residues. In DNA, the CDR3 is TGTGCTAGTGGGTACCGGGACAGCCTTAGGGAGACCCAGTACTTC. It is translated as CASGYRDSLRETQYF.

The V gene is TRBV5-1, the J gene TRBJ2-5; D is possibly TRBD1 or TRBD2 (5 bases each). The germline V and J ends were trimmed by 5 bases and 5 bases, with 19 bases remaining between them. CDR3 length: 15 amino acids. Germline-derived CDR1 and CDR2 are SGHRS and YFSETQ. CDR3 residues: CASRLDSPIRETQYF. The CDR3 bases are TGCGCCAGCAGACTAGACAGCCCCATCCGGGAGACCCAGTACTTC.

The J gene is TRBJ1-2, the V gene TRBV7-9; 11 bases map to TRBD1. The CDR3 is 17 residues long. Per the germline V gene, CDR1 is SEHNR and CDR2 is FQNEAQ (reference sequence). V shed 3 bases and J 0 bases; nucleotides not matched to a gene: 6. Here the CDR3 DNA reads TGTGCCAGCAGCTTTGCACCGGGACAGGGGGCTAACTATGGCTACACCTTC. Its protein is CASSFAPGQGANYGYTF.

V is TRBV28 and J is TRBJ2-3; 8 bases line up with TRBD2. The germline gives CDR1 MDHEN, CDR2 SYDVKM. V trimming: 1 base; J trimming: 2 bases; junction bases outside the gene matches: 5. The CDR3 contains 16 residues. The chain's CDR3 is CASSLSLAENTDTQYF. The CDR3 DNA reads TGTGCCAGCAGTTTATCACTAGCGGAAAACACAGATACGCAGTATTTT.

The chain is built from TRBV9 and TRBJ2-4, with D tentatively TRBD1 (7 bases). The germline CDR1 and CDR2 sequences are SGDLS and YYNGEE. Trimming left V 4 bases short and J 8 bases short, with 22 bases between. CDR3 length: 16 amino acids. CDR3 sequence reads: CASSFYRGSWEDIQYF. CDR3 in DNA: TGTGCCAGCAGCTTTTACAGGGGTTCCTGGGAGGACATTCAGTACTTC.